Listed below are T cell receptor beta chains from one sample, sequenced in a study of human T cells and chemical hapten exposure. TCRdb re-analysed the RACE reads in MiXCR, keeping a single row per CDR3 protein. The table includes roughly 110,000 distinct CDR3 sequences, around 12% detected once. The sequences come from whole blood, collected in connection with sensitization to the hapten diphenylcyclopropenone (DPC). The receptors come from a woman between 50 and 59 years old with alopecia areata. Some clones in this sample may be carry-over from other donors' samples. CDR3s include the opening cysteine and the closing phenylalanine or tryptophan. Fields, in order: clone size, V gene, J gene, D gene, CDR3 protein, CDR3 DNA. D genes are given only for firm matches. Clone sizes are given selectively: once, few, many, or a class where the clone is expanded.

clone size: -; V gene: TRBV28; J gene: TRBJ2-1; D gene: -; CDR3 protein: CATWRGYNEQFF; CDR3 DNA: TGTGCCACCTGGAGGGGGTACAATGAGCAGTTCTTC
clone size: -; V gene: TRBV7-9; J gene: TRBJ1-5; D gene: -; CDR3 protein: CASTRDGDQPQHF; CDR3 DNA: TGTGCCAGCACCCGGGACGGAGATCAGCCCCAGCATTTT
clone size: -; V gene: TRBV28; J gene: TRBJ1-1; D gene: -; CDR3 protein: CASSPPTDQKAFF; CDR3 DNA: TGTGCCAGCAGTCCCCCAACCGACCAAAAAGCTTTCTTT
clone size: -; V gene: TRBV20-1; J gene: TRBJ1-1; D gene: -; CDR3 protein: CSARDRPGMRSRAFF; CDR3 DNA: TGCAGTGCTAGAGACCGCCCAGGGATGAGATCTAGGGCTTTCTTT
clone size: many; V gene: TRBV29-1; J gene: TRBJ2-1; D gene: -; CDR3 protein: CSVGSDYEQFF; CDR3 DNA: TGCAGCGTTGGGAGCGATTATGAGCAGTTCTTC
clone size: few; V gene: TRBV7-8; J gene: TRBJ1-2; D gene: -; CDR3 protein: CASSRHRDTSHYGYTF; CDR3 DNA: TGTGCCAGCAGCCGTCACCGGGACACGTCCCACTATGGCTACACCTTC
clone size: -; V gene: TRBV4-2; J gene: TRBJ2-1; D gene: TRBD2; CDR3 protein: CASCRSGSINEQFF; CDR3 DNA: TGTGCCAGCTGTCGCAGCGGGAGTATCAATGAGCAGTTCTTC
clone size: -; V gene: TRBV6-5; J gene: TRBJ1-5; D gene: TRBD1; CDR3 protein: CASSYMTGGDQPQHF; CDR3 DNA: TGTGCCAGCAGTTACATGACAGGGGGCGATCAGCCCCAGCATTTT
clone size: -; V gene: TRBV7-9; J gene: TRBJ2-7; D gene: -; CDR3 protein: CASSHGTGLAYEQYF; CDR3 DNA: TGTGCCAGCAGCCACGGGACGGGGCTAGCCTACGAGCAGTACTTC
clone size: -; V gene: TRBV4-2; J gene: TRBJ1-1; D gene: -; CDR3 protein: CASSQVISGAEAFF; CDR3 DNA: TGTGCCAGCAGCCAAGTAATCTCTGGGGCTGAAGCTTTCTTT
clone size: few; V gene: TRBV6-6; J gene: TRBJ2-2; D gene: -; CDR3 protein: CATRQNTGELFF; CDR3 DNA: TGTGCCACCCGACAGAACACCGGGGAGCTGTTTTTT
clone size: few; V gene: TRBV15; J gene: TRBJ2-1; D gene: -; CDR3 protein: CATSRDLGGGANEQFF; CDR3 DNA: TGTGCCACCAGCAGAGATCTGGGAGGAGGTGCCAATGAGCAGTTCTTC
clone size: -; V gene: TRBV19; J gene: TRBJ2-6; D gene: -; CDR3 protein: CASSDYLSGANVLTF; CDR3 DNA: TGTGCCAGTTCAGACTACCTTTCCGGGGCCAACGTCCTGACTTTC
clone size: -; V gene: TRBV4-3; J gene: TRBJ1-1; D gene: TRBD1; CDR3 protein: CASSHVTGVGTEAFF; CDR3 DNA: TGCGCCAGCAGCCATGTTACAGGGGTCGGCACTGAAGCTTTCTTT
clone size: few; V gene: TRBV19; J gene: TRBJ2-5; D gene: TRBD1; CDR3 protein: CASSPREGARETQYF; CDR3 DNA: TGTGCCAGTAGTCCCCGTGAGGGGGCCCGGGAGACCCAGTACTTC
clone size: many; V gene: TRBV18; J gene: TRBJ1-1; D gene: -; CDR3 protein: CASSSPTTGTRAEAFF; CDR3 DNA: TGTGCCAGCTCATCCCCTACCACAGGGACTCGAGCTGAAGCTTTCTTT
clone size: many; V gene: TRBV5-6; J gene: TRBJ1-2; D gene: TRBD1; CDR3 protein: CASSEGFGTDPANGYTF; CDR3 DNA: TGTGCCAGCAGCGAGGGTTTTGGGACAGATCCTGCAAATGGCTACACCTTC
clone size: few; V gene: TRBV29-1; J gene: TRBJ1-2; D gene: -; CDR3 protein: CSVVTGPNYGYTF; CDR3 DNA: TGCAGCGTTGTAACAGGCCCCAACTATGGCTACACCTTC
clone size: few; V gene: TRBV7-9; J gene: TRBJ1-6; D gene: TRBD1; CDR3 protein: CASSRPGTADSPLHF; CDR3 DNA: TGTGCCAGCAGCCGACCCGGGACAGCTGATTCACCCCTCCACTTT
clone size: many; V gene: TRBV3-1; J gene: TRBJ1-1; D gene: -; CDR3 protein: CASSQARVFTEAFF; CDR3 DNA: TGTGCCAGCAGCCAAGCCAGGGTCTTCACTGAAGCTTTCTTT
clone size: few; V gene: TRBV20-1; J gene: TRBJ2-7; D gene: -; CDR3 protein: CSAPSGTWNEQYF; CDR3 DNA: TGCAGTGCCCCCTCTGGGACATGGAACGAGCAGTACTTC
clone size: few; V gene: TRBV7-2; J gene: TRBJ1-2; D gene: -; CDR3 protein: CASSLDFGVNYGYTF; CDR3 DNA: TGTGCCAGCAGCTTAGATTTCGGGGTTAACTATGGCTACACCTTC
clone size: few; V gene: TRBV12-3/TRBV12-4; J gene: TRBJ1-1; D gene: -; CDR3 protein: CASSVRDGTEAFF; CDR3 DNA: TGTGCCAGCAGTGTCCGGGACGGCACTGAAGCTTTCTTT
clone size: -; V gene: TRBV14; J gene: TRBJ1-6; D gene: -; CDR3 protein: CASSQVGRSPLHF; CDR3 DNA: TGTGCCAGCAGCCAAGTAGGACGGTCACCCCTCCACTTT
clone size: -; V gene: TRBV2; J gene: TRBJ2-2; D gene: -; CDR3 protein: CASRTGGTGEPFF; CDR3 DNA: TGTGCCAGCCGGACAGGCGGGACCGGGGAGCCGTTTTTT
clone size: many; V gene: TRBV11-1; J gene: TRBJ2-1; D gene: -; CDR3 protein: CASSLTTYNEQFF; CDR3 DNA: TGTGCCAGCAGCCTTACTACCTACAATGAGCAGTTCTTC
clone size: few; V gene: TRBV28; J gene: TRBJ2-1; D gene: TRBD2; CDR3 protein: CASIRILLAGGKETYNEQFF; CDR3 DNA: TGTGCCAGCATCCGTATTTTACTAGCGGGAGGTAAAGAAACCTACAATGAGCAGTTCTTC
clone size: few; V gene: TRBV2; J gene: TRBJ2-5; D gene: -; CDR3 protein: CASSDGAGQETQYF; CDR3 DNA: TGTGCCAGCAGTGATGGGGCAGGGCAAGAGACCCAGTACTTC
clone size: -; V gene: TRBV3-1; J gene: TRBJ2-5; D gene: -; CDR3 protein: CASSTLRNRRETQYF; CDR3 DNA: TGTGCCAGCAGCACGCTCCGGAACAGGCGAGAGACCCAGTACTTC
clone size: few; V gene: TRBV7-8; J gene: TRBJ1-1; D gene: -; CDR3 protein: CASSFRPGAADTEAFF; CDR3 DNA: TGTGCCAGCAGTTTTCGTCCCGGGGCCGCGGACACTGAAGCTTTCTTT
clone size: -; V gene: TRBV6-4; J gene: TRBJ2-1; D gene: -; CDR3 protein: CASSDSWAGVGEQFF; CDR3 DNA: TGTGCCAGCAGTGACTCTTGGGCAGGGGTTGGGGAGCAGTTCTTC
clone size: -; V gene: TRBV6-6; J gene: TRBJ2-4; D gene: TRBD1; CDR3 protein: CASRIQGDENIQYF; CDR3 DNA: TGTGCCAGCAGGATACAGGGGGACGAAAACATTCAGTACTTC
clone size: -; V gene: TRBV7-6; J gene: TRBJ2-1; D gene: -; CDR3 protein: CASSTERALRLGNEQFF; CDR3 DNA: TGTGCCAGCAGCACTGAGCGGGCCTTAAGACTCGGCAATGAGCAGTTCTTC
clone size: -; V gene: TRBV4-1; J gene: TRBJ1-6; D gene: -; CDR3 protein: CASSQEGEANSPLHF; CDR3 DNA: TGCGCCAGCAGCCAAGAAGGCGAAGCGAATTCACCCCTCCACTTT
clone size: -; V gene: TRBV28; J gene: TRBJ1-1; D gene: -; CDR3 protein: CASNLYNTEAFF; CDR3 DNA: TGTGCCAGCAACCTTTACAACACTGAAGCTTTCTTT
clone size: many; V gene: TRBV24-1; J gene: TRBJ2-2; D gene: -; CDR3 protein: CATGVVGELFF; CDR3 DNA: TGTGCCACCGGAGTGGTCGGGGAGCTGTTTTTT
clone size: few; V gene: TRBV29-1; J gene: TRBJ1-2; D gene: TRBD1; CDR3 protein: CSVGTGEYGYTF; CDR3 DNA: TGCAGCGTTGGGACAGGCGAATATGGCTACACCTTC
clone size: -; V gene: TRBV3-1; J gene: TRBJ1-5; D gene: -; CDR3 protein: CASSQGSDYQPQHF; CDR3 DNA: TGTGCCAGCAGCCAAGGCTCCGATTATCAGCCCCAGCATTTT
clone size: -; V gene: TRBV29-1; J gene: TRBJ2-7; D gene: TRBD1; CDR3 protein: CSAKQGIPSYEQYF; CDR3 DNA: TGCAGCGCTAAACAGGGGATTCCGTCCTACGAGCAGTACTTC
clone size: few; V gene: TRBV4-1; J gene: TRBJ2-7; D gene: -; CDR3 protein: CASSPGTAPYEQYF; CDR3 DNA: TGCGCCAGCAGCCCCGGGACCGCGCCCTACGAGCAGTACTTC
clone size: -; V gene: TRBV4-1; J gene: TRBJ1-6; D gene: TRBD1; CDR3 protein: CASSQRDSYNSPLHF; CDR3 DNA: TGCGCCAGCAGCCAACGGGACAGCTATAATTCACCCCTCCACTTT
clone size: -; V gene: TRBV28; J gene: TRBJ2-7; D gene: -; CDR3 protein: CASSLGFLYEQYF; CDR3 DNA: TGTGCCAGCAGTTTAGGGTTCCTCTACGAGCAGTACTTC
clone size: -; V gene: TRBV6-1; J gene: TRBJ1-2; D gene: TRBD1; CDR3 protein: CASSTGERGYTF; CDR3 DNA: TGTGCCAGCAGTACAGGGGAGCGGGGCTACACCTTC
clone size: few; V gene: TRBV18; J gene: TRBJ2-7; D gene: -; CDR3 protein: CASSPPGGLLSYEQYF; CDR3 DNA: TGTGCCAGCTCACCCCCCGGGGGGCTCCTCTCCTACGAGCAGTACTTC
clone size: few; V gene: TRBV7-2; J gene: TRBJ2-7; D gene: -; CDR3 protein: CASSPVLGSYEQYF; CDR3 DNA: TGTGCCAGCAGCCCGGTATTAGGATCCTACGAGCAGTACTTC
clone size: -; V gene: TRBV6-5; J gene: TRBJ2-2; D gene: TRBD2; CDR3 protein: CASSPGTSRLSGELFF; CDR3 DNA: TGTGCCAGCAGTCCCGGGACTAGCCGCTTATCGGGGGAGCTGTTTTTT
clone size: few; V gene: TRBV5-5; J gene: TRBJ1-6; D gene: -; CDR3 protein: CASSLTGQDSPLHF; CDR3 DNA: TGTGCCAGCAGTTTGACAGGTCAGGATTCACCCCTCCACTTT
clone size: few; V gene: TRBV20-1; J gene: TRBJ1-6; D gene: -; CDR3 protein: CSAKGTRTSPLHF; CDR3 DNA: TGCAGTGCTAAGGGGACACGGACCTCACCCCTCCACTTT
clone size: -; V gene: TRBV7-2; J gene: TRBJ1-2; D gene: TRBD1; CDR3 protein: CASSGRQGYGYTF; CDR3 DNA: TGTGCCAGCAGCGGGAGACAGGGCTATGGCTACACCTTC
clone size: few; V gene: TRBV7-2; J gene: TRBJ1-5; D gene: -; CDR3 protein: CASSLGRVWWEPQHF; CDR3 DNA: TGTGCCAGCAGCCTGGGACGGGTGTGGTGGGAGCCCCAGCATTTT
clone size: many; V gene: TRBV2; J gene: TRBJ1-3; D gene: -; CDR3 protein: CASSEQGRNTIYF; CDR3 DNA: TGTGCCAGCAGTGAACAAGGCAGAAACACCATATATTTT
clone size: -; V gene: TRBV11-2; J gene: TRBJ2-5; D gene: -; CDR3 protein: CASSRLGQETQYF; CDR3 DNA: TGTGCCAGCAGTCGACTAGGACAAGAGACCCAGTACTTC
clone size: few; V gene: TRBV29-1; J gene: TRBJ2-1; D gene: -; CDR3 protein: CSVVGEESGPNEQFF; CDR3 DNA: TGCAGCGTTGTCGGGGAAGAGTCCGGTCCCAATGAGCAGTTCTTC
clone size: few; V gene: TRBV20-1; J gene: TRBJ1-2; D gene: -; CDR3 protein: CSARGLEGQSNYGYTF; CDR3 DNA: TGCAGTGCTAGGGGGCTCGAAGGACAGTCTAACTATGGCTACACCTTC
clone size: few; V gene: TRBV5-8; J gene: TRBJ2-7; D gene: -; CDR3 protein: CASQGLASYEQYF; CDR3 DNA: TGTGCCAGCCAGGGACTCGCGAGCTACGAGCAGTACTTC
clone size: -; V gene: TRBV5-1; J gene: TRBJ2-2; D gene: -; CDR3 protein: CASRDNPNTGELFF; CDR3 DNA: TGCGCCAGCAGAGACAACCCGAACACCGGGGAGCTGTTTTTT
clone size: few; V gene: TRBV5-6; J gene: TRBJ2-2; D gene: -; CDR3 protein: CASSFLDANTGELFF; CDR3 DNA: TGTGCCAGCAGCTTTCTAGACGCGAACACCGGGGAGCTGTTTTTT
clone size: -; V gene: TRBV5-5; J gene: TRBJ1-4; D gene: -; CDR3 protein: CASSHKATNEKLFF; CDR3 DNA: TGTGCCAGCAGCCATAAAGCAACTAATGAAAAACTGTTTTTT
clone size: few; V gene: TRBV10-1; J gene: TRBJ2-7; D gene: -; CDR3 protein: CASSSDSAYEQYF; CDR3 DNA: TGCGCCAGCAGCTCGGACAGCGCCTACGAGCAGTACTTC
clone size: -; V gene: TRBV28; J gene: TRBJ2-7; D gene: TRBD2; CDR3 protein: CASSTPGGRFRPHF; CDR3 DNA: TGTGCCAGCAGTACCCCGGGCGGGAGGTTCAGACCGCACTTC